Following are 27 T cell receptor beta chains from one sample sequenced in a study of cytomegalovirus exposure and HLA in healthy donors (dated by TCRdb to about 2017). Library construction relied on the immunoSEQ multiplex PCR assay. For the multiplex PCR, a mixture combining 60 forward primers for TCR Vbeta segments and 13 reverse primers for TCR Jbeta segments was used. Drawn from immuneACCESS, this table holds only the in-frame rearrangements with V and J called that TCRdb kept. Clones are partly lost; checked studies trace under half to an unresolved V gene and leave the rest unexplained. In all, the sample holds around 150,000 clones, and approximately 79% of those were seen once. The ten largest clonotypes hold roughly 6.6% of the sample. The source material was PBMCs. These receptors all come from a man in his forties in good health and CMV-seropositive.

The CDR3 DNA sequence: TGTGCCAGCAGCCAGGGCGTCCAAGAGACCCAGTACTTC. It yields the protein CASSQGVQETQYF. This sequence joins TRBV5-5 and TRBJ2-5, with D possibly TRBD1 on 5 matching bases. Germline CDR1 and CDR2: SGHKS and YYEKEE (reference sequence). V was trimmed by 4 bases and J by 1 base, leaving 8 bases between them. CDR3 length: 13 residues. The entire variable domain, with the rest obtained from reference TRBV5-5 and TRBJ2-5, is as follows: DAGVTQSPTHLIKTRGQQVTLRCSPISGHKSVSWYQQVLGQGPQFIFQYYEKEERGRGNFPDRFSARQFPNYSSELNVNALLLGDSALYLCASSQGVQETQYFGPGTRLLVL.

The J gene is TRBJ2-7, the V gene TRBV14; 7 bases fit TRBD1. The ends lost 3 bases at V and 12 bases at J; junction bases unmatched: 11. CDR3 length: 13 residues. Germline V gene lookup returns CDR1 SGHDN and CDR2 FVKESK. The DNA for the CDR3 is TGTGCCAGCAGCCACGGGACAGTCATACGGCGGTACTTC. Protein product: CASSHGTVIRRYF.

The V call is TRBV5-6, the J call TRBJ2-3; possible D gene TRBD2, 6 bases. CDR3 length: 13 amino acids. Trimming removed 5 bases at V and 5 bases at J, with 12 bases between. From germline, CDR1 is SGHDT and CDR2 YYEEEE. CDR3: CASSSTAGDTQYF. The CDR3 DNA reads TGTGCCAGCAGTTCGACAGCGGGAGATACGCAGTATTTT.

The V gene is TRBV2, the J gene TRBJ1-5; D is possibly TRBD1 (6 bases). This CDR3 region has 11 residues. Germline V lookup: CDR1 SNHLY, CDR2 FYNNEI. With 6 bases removed from V and 10 bases from J, the gap between germline ends came to 10 bases. The CDR3 sequence is CASRIGGPQHF. As DNA, the CDR3 is TGTGCCAGCAGGATAGGGGGTCCCCAGCATTTT.

The J gene is TRBJ2-2, the V gene TRBV4-1; 8 bases align to TRBD1. The V segment lost 2 bases and the J segment 3 bases; nucleotides outside the gene matches: 2. This CDR3 is built from 15 residues. Germline CDR1 is MGHRA and CDR2 is YSYEKL. The CDR3 region is CASSQPTGDTGELFF. The CDR3 bases are TGCGCCAGCAGCCAACCGACAGGGGACACCGGGGAGCTGTTTTTT.

The chain is built from TRBV30 and TRBJ2-7; 9 bases align to TRBD1. V lost 7 bases to trimming and J lost 3 bases; unmatched junction nucleotides: 10. Germline-derived CDR1 and CDR2 are GTSNPN and SVGIG (reference sequence). The CDR3 is made up of 14 amino acids. This CDR3 is CASNTGGAVYEQYF. Here the CDR3 DNA reads TGTGCCTCAAATACAGGGGGCGCGGTCTACGAGCAGTACTTC.

In this sample, this clone turned up a few times. The chain is built from TRBV20-1 and TRBJ1-1, with D hard to call. CDR1 is DFQATT and CDR2 is SNEGSKA in the germline V gene (reference sequence). V lost 4 bases to trimming and J lost 1 base, with 4 bases between them. This CDR3 region has 11 residues. The CDR3 spells CSATPNTEAFF. DNA of the CDR3: TGCAGTGCTACTCCGAACACTGAAGCTTTCTTT.

The chain is built from TRBV4-3 and TRBJ2-5; perhaps TRBD1 as D (5 bases). TRBJ2-7 matches the DNA end more closely, so the J call is doubtful. The V gene's germline CDR1 is LGHNA and CDR2 YSLEER. The CDR3 has 15 amino acids. Here the CDR3 DNA reads TGCGCCAGCAGCCAAGAGTCAGGGCGTTTCTCCGAGCAGTACTTC. This encodes CASSQESGRFSEQYF.

This clone was found a few times. V gene TRBV5-1 combines with J gene TRBJ2-7; D remains ambiguous. Germline loops: CDR1 SGHRS, CDR2 YFSETQ. This CDR3 comprises 17 residues. Trimming left V 0 bases short and J 2 bases short, with 18 bases between. The CDR3 is CASSLAEQAGRTYEQYF. The CDR3 DNA follows: TGCGCCAGCAGCTTGGCCGAGCAGGCCGGCAGAACCTACGAGCAGTACTTC.

The rearrangement joins TRBV2 to TRBJ1-6, with D unclear. Trimming pared 7 bases from V and 7 bases from J, leaving 5 bases between. This CDR3 has 11 amino acids. Germline V gives CDR1 SNHLY, CDR2 FYNNEI. The CDR3 nucleotides read TGTGCCAGCACGAGAAATTCACCCCTCCACTTT. It is translated as CASTRNSPLHF.

As concerns this clone: This specimen includes other DNA sequences encoding the same CDR3. The chain is built from TRBV7-2 and TRBJ1-3; D not resolved. The germline V gene encodes CDR1 SGHTA and CDR2 FQGNSA. V was shortened by 1 base and J by 4 bases, with 8 bases between the two germline ends. This CDR3 spans 14 amino acids. The CDR3 DNA is TGTGCCAGCAGCTTAGGAGTAGCGGGAAACACCATATATTTT. This sequence encodes CASSLGVAGNTIYF.

The chain recombines TRBV6-5 with TRBJ2-7, with D perhaps matching TRBD1 (6 bases). Germline V gives CDR1 MNHEY, CDR2 SVGAGI. Deletions cut 4 bases from V and 0 bases from J, with 13 bases between. The CDR3 extends over 15 amino acids. CDR3 loop: CASSLTGDPSYEQYF. CDR3 sequence (DNA): TGTGCCAGCAGTTTGACAGGAGACCCCTCCTACGAGCAGTACTTC.

This clone was seen more than once but under ten times. The CDR3 DNA sequence: TGTGCCTGGACCCGGACAGGGCCTGGAAACACCATATATTTT. Translating it yields CAWTRTGPGNTIYF. This chain joins TRBV30 and TRBJ1-3, with 8 positions matching TRBD1. V lost 4 bases and J lost 2; bases outside the gene matches: 4. This CDR3 comprises 14 residues. Looked up from germline, CDR1 is GTSNPN and CDR2 is SVGIG (reference sequence).

This clone has a single count. The rearrangement joins TRBV28 to TRBJ2-7, with 7 positions matching TRBD1. CDR3 size: 13 residues. The germline V gene has CDR1 MDHEN and CDR2 SYDVKM. V trimming: 6 bases; J trimming: 2 bases; junction bases outside the gene matches: 4. CDR3 nucleotide sequence: TGTGCCAGCAGCCGGGACAGTCCCTACGAGCAGTACTTC. It is translated as CASSRDSPYEQYF.

The genes are TRBV11-2 and TRBJ1-1; D is unclear. V lost 4 bases and J lost 1, with 13 bases in between. Per germline, CDR1 SGHAT and CDR2 FQNNGV. The CDR3 is 15 amino acids. The CDR3 nucleotides are TGTGCCAGCAGCTCTCAGGCCGCAGGGAACACTGAAGCTTTCTTT. This gives the protein CASSSQAAGNTEAFF. Supplemented by reference TRBV11-2 and TRBJ1-1, the full variable domain reads EAGVAQSPRYKIIEKRQSVAFWCNPISGHATLYWYQQILGQGPKLLIQFQNNGVVDDSQLPKDRFSAERLKGVDSTLKIQPAKLEDSAVYLCASSSQAAGNTEAFFGQGTRLTVV.

The chain is built from TRBV4-3 and TRBJ1-2, with D maybe TRBD1 (5 bases). CDR1 and CDR2 (germline): LGHNA, YSLEER. Trimming took off 2 bases at V and 5 bases at J, with 18 bases between the two ends. CDR3 length equals 16 residues. This chain's CDR3 is CASSQTSQGLGYGYTF. As DNA, the CDR3 is TGCGCCAGCAGCCAAACCTCCCAGGGACTGGGTTATGGCTACACCTTC.

V usage is TRBV7-9 and J usage is TRBJ1-1, with TRBD1 matching 7 bases. The trim removed 4 bases at V and 4 bases at J, leaving 6 bases unmatched. This CDR3 is built from 14 residues. Germline loops: CDR1 SEHNR, CDR2 FQNEAQ (reference sequence). The CDR3 coding sequence is TGTGCCAGCAGCTACAGGGGCTCTTCCACTGAAGCTTTCTTT. The encoded protein is CASSYRGSSTEAFF.

The V gene is TRBV6-6, the J gene TRBJ1-5; tentative D call: TRBD1 (6 bases). The CDR3 loop spans 15 amino acids. The germline V gene has CDR1 MNHNY and CDR2 SVGAGI (reference sequence). Trimming took 0 bases from V and 7 from J, leaving 13 bases between them. For the CDR3, the DNA is TGTGCCAGCAGTTACTCAATGGGGGCACGACAGCCCCAGCATTTT. It specifies CASSYSMGARQPQHF.

This chain joins TRBV27 and TRBJ2-7, with D perhaps TRBD1 (5 bases). CDR1 MNHEY and CDR2 SMNVEV come from the germline V gene (reference sequence). V lost 0 bases, J lost 5 bases, and 8 bases lay in between. This CDR3 comprises 13 residues. In DNA, the CDR3 is TGTGCCAGCAGTTTATCTAAGGACAACGAGCAGTACTTC. Residues: CASSLSKDNEQYF.

This clone came up a few times. This chain uses TRBV9 with TRBJ1-6; D possibly corresponds to TRBD1 (5 bases). V was pared by 6 bases and J by 5 bases, with 9 bases between. The CDR3 totals 13 residues. Looked up from germline, CDR1 is SGDLS and CDR2 is YYNGEE. This CDR3 is CASTSGDNSPLHF. CDR3 nucleotide sequence: TGTGCCAGCACTTCGGGGGATAATTCACCCCTCCACTTT.

The chain couples TRBV28 to TRBJ2-1; 7 bases align to TRBD2. CDR1 and CDR2 from the germline V gene are MDHEN and SYDVKM. V was clipped by 6 bases and J by 1 base; unmatched bases: 9. The CDR3 contains 16 residues. CDR3 DNA: TGTGCCAGCAGCCGCGGGGGTGGGCGGTCCTACAATGAGCAGTTCTTC. Protein: CASSRGGGRSYNEQFF.

The chain couples TRBV7-9 to TRBJ1-1, with D hard to call. There are 13 residues in the CDR3. Trimming removed 8 bases from V and 3 bases from J, with 13 bases in between. The V gene's germline CDR1 is SEHNR and CDR2 FQNEAQ (reference sequence). The CDR3 loop reads CASAAGGDTEAFF. DNA of the CDR3: TGTGCCAGCGCCGCGGGCGGGGACACTGAAGCTTTCTTT.

J is TRBJ1-2 and V is TRBV30, with D possibly TRBD1 on 6 matching bases. CDR1 and CDR2 from the germline V gene are GTSNPN and SVGIG (reference sequence). Trimming removed 0 bases at V and 6 bases at J, with 17 bases between. The CDR3 totals 15 residues. CDR3 coding DNA: TGTGCCTGGAGTGTTATGGACAGTTCATTAGATGGCTACACCTTC. It translates to CAWSVMDSSLDGYTF.

This clone showed up just once. V usage is TRBV2 and J usage is TRBJ1-5; the D gene is possibly TRBD1 (5 bases). This CDR3 is 16 amino acids long. CDR1 and CDR2 (germline): SNHLY, FYNNEI. V gave up 10 bases and J gave up 2 bases, with 21 bases separating them. The CDR3 region has the DNA TGTGCCACCCTTGACAGCCCGGGCAAGGGCAATCAGCCCCAGCATTTT. It specifies CATLDSPGKGNQPQHF.

The rearrangement links TRBV5-4 to TRBJ1-6, with D possibly matching TRBD1 (6 bases). V lost 0 bases to trimming and J lost 7 bases, with 11 bases between them. The CDR3 spans 15 residues. In germline, CDR1 is SGHNT, CDR2 YYREEE (reference sequence). The chain's CDR3 is CASSLEDSSNSPLHF. In DNA form, the CDR3 reads TGTGCCAGCAGCTTGGAGGACAGTTCAAATTCACCCCTCCACTTT.

The chain uses TRBV7-9 and TRBJ1-5, with 8 bases matching TRBD1. Germline V gene sequence: CDR1 SEHNR, CDR2 FQNEAQ (reference sequence). CDR3 length equals 14 residues. The V segment lost 4 bases and the J segment 2 bases; nucleotides outside the gene matches: 1. The CDR3 protein is CASSWGQGNQPQHF. The CDR3 bases are TGTGCCAGCAGCTGGGGACAGGGCAATCAGCCCCAGCATTTT. Combining the CDR3 with reference TRBV7-9 and TRBJ1-5 gives the whole variable domain DTGVSQNPRHKITKRGQNVTFRCDPISEHNRLYWYRQTLGQGPEFLTYFQNEAQLEKSRLLSDRFSAERPKGSFSTLEIQRTEQGDSAMYLCASSWGQGNQPQHFGDGTRLSIL.

The chain couples TRBV9 to TRBJ1-3; D perhaps matches TRBD1 (6 bases). Trimming took off 4 bases at V and 6 bases at J, with 20 bases between the two ends. The germline CDR1 and CDR2 sequences are SGDLS and YYNGEE. The CDR3 length is 16 residues. CDR3 coding DNA: TGTGCCAGCAGCAGCCGCCGGGACACTGGAGAAAACACCATATATTTT. Translated, it gives CASSSRRDTGENTIYF. The full variable domain, rest sourced from reference TRBV9 and TRBJ1-3, is DSGVTQTPKHLITATGQRVTLRCSPRSGDLSVYWYQQSLDQGLQFLIQYYNGEERAKGNILERFSAQQFPDLHSELNLSSLELGDSALYFCASSSRRDTGENTIYFGEGSWLTVV.